This T cell receptor beta chain was sequenced during a study of blood T cell repertoires in COVID-19. Only in-frame clones appear in the TCRdb table, and some are missing; sequencing was by immunoSEQ multiplex PCR. This table holds 150,000 to 170,000 clones, around 84% found once. Trimming left V 5 bases short and J 5 bases short, with 19 bases between. The CDR3 runs 15 residues. Germline V lookup: CDR1 MNHEY, CDR2 SMNVEV (reference sequence). This clonotype originated in a man older than 75 with acute or convalescent COVID-19. V is TRBV27 and J is TRBJ2-7, with a weak D call TRBD1 (6 bases). The sequenced sample consisted of peripheral blood. The DNA for the CDR3 is TGTGCCAGCAGTCGAACCCCTCAGGGGTTCGACGAGCAGTACTTC. This gives the protein CASSRTPQGFDEQYF.